The next 22 T cell receptor beta chains were all read from a single sample in a study of blood T cell repertoires in COVID-19. Sequencing used immunoSEQ multiplex PCR; TCRdb keeps in-frame clones, though not all of them. The sample carries roughly 58,000 clones, 72% recorded once. What was sequenced was PBMCs or T cells enriched from blood (not recorded which). These receptors all stem from an older woman who had been exposed to COVID-19.

This clone was seen a few times. This chain uses TRBV18 with TRBJ1-5, with D possibly matching TRBD1 (5 bases). CDR1 and CDR2 from the germline V gene are KGHSH and LQKENI. The CDR3 length is 13 residues. Trimming removed 4 bases at V and 5 bases at J, with 9 bases between. The DNA of the CDR3 is TGTGCCAGCTCACTACAGACAGATCAGCCCCAGCATTTT. This sequence encodes CASSLQTDQPQHF.

The rearrangement links TRBV5-4 to TRBJ1-5, with 10 nucleotides matching TRBD1. V gave up 3 bases and J gave up 2 bases; unmatched junction bases: 2. Germline values: CDR1 SGHNT, CDR2 YYREEE (reference sequence). The CDR3 sequence is 15 residues long. CDR3 bases: TGTGCCAGCAGCTGGGGGACAGGGGGCAATCAGCCCCAGCATTTT. Amino acids: CASSWGTGGNQPQHF.

The genes are TRBV7-2 and TRBJ1-1; D may be TRBD1 (6 bases). This CDR3 has 16 residues. Trimming took 10 bases from V and 8 from J, leaving 29 bases between them. CDR1 SGHTA and CDR2 FQGNSA come from the germline V gene. The CDR3 sequence: CAKGENLPPRGVEAFF. The CDR3 DNA sequence: TGTGCCAAGGGGGAGAACTTGCCACCCCGGGGGGTGGAAGCTTTCTTT.

This chain links TRBV11-2 with TRBJ1-5, with D uncertain. The CDR3 runs to 15 residues. Trimming stripped 1 base from V and 5 bases from J, with 12 bases between. Germline V gives CDR1 SGHAT, CDR2 FQNNGV. The CDR3 region has the DNA TGTGCCAGCAGCTTAGGTACAGCTGGGTATCAGCCCCAGCATTTT. Protein sequence: CASSLGTAGYQPQHF.

This clone was seen only once. This sequence joins TRBV5-1 and TRBJ2-5, with 7 bases that match TRBD1. Losses at the gene ends were 2 bases for V and 6 bases for J; bases not matched to a gene: 10. The germline V gene has CDR1 SGHRS and CDR2 YFSETQ. The CDR3 has 15 amino acids. The CDR3: CASSLGDRAGKTQYF. In DNA form, the CDR3 reads TGCGCCAGCAGCTTAGGCGACAGGGCTGGAAAGACCCAGTACTTC.

This clone was seen more than once but under ten times. V usage is TRBV19 and J usage is TRBJ1-4; D remains ambiguous. Germline CDR1 and CDR2: LNHDA and SQIVND (reference sequence). The ends were cut back, 3 bases at V and 0 bases at J, with 11 bases in the middle. The CDR3 is 16 amino acids. In DNA, the CDR3 is TGTGCCAGTAGTATCGGCGACAACCCAACTAATGAAAAACTGTTTTTT. Its translation is CASSIGDNPTNEKLFF. Full variable domain (rest looked up from reference TRBV19 and TRBJ1-4): DGGITQSPKYLFRKEGQNVTLSCEQNLNHDAMYWYRQDPGQGLRLIYYSQIVNDFQKGDIAEGYSVSREKKESFPLTVTSAQKNPTAFYLCASSIGDNPTNEKLFFGSGTQLSVL.

The rearrangement uses TRBV5-1 and TRBJ1-6; D possibly corresponds to TRBD1 (5 bases). The germline V and J ends were trimmed by 4 bases and 5 bases, with 7 bases remaining between them. The CDR3 runs 13 residues. Germline lookup yields CDR1 SGHRS and CDR2 YFSETQ. The CDR3 DNA reads TGCGCCAGCAGCCGGGGGAATAATTCACCCCTCCACTTT. Protein product: CASSRGNNSPLHF.

This clone was picked up a small number of times. The V gene is TRBV9, the J gene TRBJ2-5; the match to TRBD2 covers 11 bases. Germline CDR1 SGDLS, CDR2 YYNGEE. The V segment lost 0 bases and the J segment 2 bases; nucleotides outside the gene matches: 3. This CDR3 region has 16 residues. CDR3 loop: CASSVVASGGQETQYF. CDR3 nucleotide sequence: TGTGCCAGCAGCGTAGTGGCTAGCGGGGGGCAAGAGACCCAGTACTTC.

In this sample, this clone turned up a few times. The V call is TRBV19, the J call TRBJ1-1; TRBD1 matches 7 bases. The V gene end was trimmed by 10 bases and the J gene end by 5 bases; junction bases not matched to a gene: 10. CDR1 is LNHDA and CDR2 is SQIVND in the germline V gene (reference sequence). The CDR3 has 13 amino acids. CDR3 residues: CATEDRLRTEAFF. CDR3 in DNA: TGTGCCACCGAGGACAGGCTACGGACTGAAGCTTTCTTT.

The chain carries TRBV28 and TRBJ1-2; D perhaps matches TRBD1 (6 bases). The CDR3 consists of 15 residues. Per germline, CDR1 MDHEN and CDR2 SYDVKM. Trimming shortened V by 4 bases and J by 0 bases, and 12 bases separated the two germline ends. The CDR3 region is CASSYRGATNYGYTF. CDR3 coding DNA: TGTGCCAGCAGTTATCGGGGGGCTACTAACTATGGCTACACCTTC.

This clone was seen repeatedly, ten times or more. The V call is TRBV19, the J call TRBJ1-1, with D perhaps TRBD1 (5 bases). This CDR3 is 13 amino acids long. CDR1 and CDR2 from the germline V gene are LNHDA and SQIVND (reference sequence). V lost 5 bases and J 2 bases, leaving 9 bases between the germline ends. The CDR3 nucleotides read TGTGCCAGTAGTGCTACAGGAAACACTGAAGCTTTCTTT. Amino acids: CASSATGNTEAFF.

The rearrangement links TRBV7-2 to TRBJ2-7, with D uncertain. Germline V gene lookup returns CDR1 SGHTA and CDR2 FQGNSA. The CDR3 runs 14 residues. Trimming pared 0 bases from V and 0 bases from J, leaving 6 bases between. The CDR3 is CASSLALSSYEQYF. The CDR3 DNA sequence: TGTGCCAGCAGCTTAGCGCTCAGCTCCTACGAGCAGTACTTC.

This clone was counted a single time. V is TRBV25-1 and J is TRBJ1-6; TRBD1 matches at 7 bases. Germline V lookup: CDR1 MGHDK, CDR2 SYGVNS. The V segment lost 6 bases and the J segment 5 bases; nucleotides outside the gene matches: 10. This CDR3 is 16 amino acids long. The CDR3 sequence: CASRGSRGLNNSPLHF. For the CDR3, the DNA is TGTGCCAGCAGAGGTAGTAGGGGGCTAAATAATTCACCCCTCCACTTT.

This rearrangement joins TRBV30 to TRBJ2-7; D remains ambiguous. The CDR3 runs 14 residues. Germline CDR1 is GTSNPN and CDR2 is SVGIG (reference sequence). The germline V and J ends were trimmed by 5 bases and 1 base, with 15 bases remaining between them. The CDR3 here is CAWSPGTNSYEQYF. The CDR3 nucleotides read TGTGCCTGGTCTCCAGGAACCAATTCCTACGAGCAGTACTTC.

The chain employs TRBV7-9 and TRBJ2-7; TRBD2 might be the D (7 bases). The CDR3 is made up of 15 amino acids. Germline V gene sequence: CDR1 SEHNR, CDR2 FQNEAQ (reference sequence). Trimming took 5 bases from V and 3 from J, leaving 17 bases between them. The CDR3 here is CASSMGGLGNYEQYF. The CDR3 coding sequence is TGTGCCAGCAGCATGGGGGGGCTTGGGAACTACGAGCAGTACTTC.

The rearrangement joins TRBV9 to TRBJ2-7, with TRBD2 matching over 7 bases. V trimming: 4 bases; J trimming: 5 bases; junction bases outside the gene matches: 12. The germline gives CDR1 SGDLS, CDR2 YYNGEE. This CDR3 has 15 amino acids. CDR3 loop: CASSTSGTIKHEQYF. CDR3 in DNA: TGTGCCAGCAGCACATCCGGGACTATCAAGCACGAGCAGTACTTC.

This sequence joins TRBV9 and TRBJ1-1; possible D gene TRBD1, 6 bases. V dropped 6 bases and J dropped 0 bases, with 12 bases sitting between them. Germline lookup yields CDR1 SGDLS and CDR2 YYNGEE. This CDR3 is 14 amino acids long. In DNA, the CDR3 is TGTGCCAGCACAAAGACAGGCATGAACACTGAAGCTTTCTTT. This translates into CASTKTGMNTEAFF.

This clone was seen once. The genes are TRBV9 and TRBJ2-3; D may be TRBD2 (5 bases). This CDR3 has 16 residues. Germline lookup yields CDR1 SGDLS and CDR2 YYNGEE. V lost 0 bases and J lost 2, with 13 bases in between. CDR3 bases: TGTGCCAGCAGCGTAGAATCGGACTTACCCACAGATACGCAGTATTTT. As protein: CASSVESDLPTDTQYF.

The V and J genes are TRBV2 and TRBJ2-3; D is unclear. Looked up from germline, CDR1 is SNHLY and CDR2 is FYNNEI. V was cut by 5 bases and J by 4 bases, with 7 bases left in between. The CDR3 totals 12 residues. CDR3 loop: CASSRGPDTQYF. CDR3 nucleotides: TGTGCCAGCAGTCGAGGTCCAGATACGCAGTATTTT.

Of note for this clone: Other DNA sequences of this sample code for an identical CDR3. CDR3: CAWSVSSYGYTF. In DNA, the CDR3 is TGTGCCTGGAGTGTTTCCAGTTATGGCTACACCTTC. V and J are TRBV30 and TRBJ1-2; no reliable D call. The V end lost 0 bases, the J end lost 5 bases, and 7 bases lay between the germline ends. The CDR3 is made up of 12 amino acids. CDR1 GTSNPN and CDR2 SVGIG come from the germline V gene (reference sequence).

The rearrangement uses TRBV12-3 or TRBV12-4 and TRBJ1-5, with D uncertain. Trimming cost V 4 bases and J 4 bases, with 8 bases left between them. This CDR3 comprises 13 residues. The CDR3 is CASSSTWNQPQHF. The CDR3 DNA reads as TGTGCCAGCAGTTCGACTTGGAATCAGCCCCAGCATTTT.

CDR3 nucleotides: TGTGCCAGCAGTGAGTATAGGGGCGGAGAGACCCAGTACTTC. Protein: CASSEYRGGETQYF. V gene TRBV28 combines with J gene TRBJ2-5, with a weak D call TRBD1 (5 bases). Germline V gene lookup returns CDR1 MDHEN and CDR2 SYDVKM. With 5 bases removed from V and 4 bases from J, the gap between germline ends came to 14 bases. The CDR3 covers 14 residues.